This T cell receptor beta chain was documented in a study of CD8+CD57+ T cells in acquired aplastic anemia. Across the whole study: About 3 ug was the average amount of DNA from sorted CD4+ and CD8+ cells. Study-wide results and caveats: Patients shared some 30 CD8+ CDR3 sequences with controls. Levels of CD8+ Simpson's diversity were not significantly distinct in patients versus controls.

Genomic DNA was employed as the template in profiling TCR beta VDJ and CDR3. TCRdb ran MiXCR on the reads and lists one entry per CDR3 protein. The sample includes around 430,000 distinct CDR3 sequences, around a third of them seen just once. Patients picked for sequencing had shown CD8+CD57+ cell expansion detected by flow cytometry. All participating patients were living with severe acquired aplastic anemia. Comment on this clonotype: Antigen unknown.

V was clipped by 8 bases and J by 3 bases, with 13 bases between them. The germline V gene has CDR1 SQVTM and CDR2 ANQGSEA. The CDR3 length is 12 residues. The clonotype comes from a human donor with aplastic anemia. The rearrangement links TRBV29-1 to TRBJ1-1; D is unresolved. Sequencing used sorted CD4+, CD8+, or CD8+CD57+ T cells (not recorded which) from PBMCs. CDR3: CSLGPRDTEAFF. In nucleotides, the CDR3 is TGCAGCTTAGGGCCCCGGGACACTGAAGCTTTCTTT. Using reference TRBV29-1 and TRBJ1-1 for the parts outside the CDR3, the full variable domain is SAVISQKPSRDICQRGTSLTIQCQVDSQVTMMFWYRQQPGQSLTLIATANQGSEATYESGFVIDKFPISRPNLTFSTLTVSNMSPEDSSIYLCSLGPRDTEAFFGQGTRLTVV.